A single sample gave rise to the 6 T cell receptor beta chains below, sequenced in a study of cytomegalovirus exposure and HLA in healthy donors. PCR was performed using 60 Vbeta and 13 Jbeta primers. The method was immunoSEQ multiplex PCR; TCRdb's version includes in-frame clones alone and lacks a portion of them. Of almost 200,000 clones in the sample, around 80% were seen once. The specimen was PBMCs. These TCRs come from a man aged 25-40 years in good health and CMV-seronegative.

This clone came up once. The chain recombines TRBV6-5 with TRBJ2-5; tentatively, D is TRBD1 (5 bases). Germline values: CDR1 MNHEY, CDR2 SVGAGI. The CDR3 runs 14 residues. V dropped 4 bases and J dropped 3 bases, with 12 bases sitting between them. CDR3 sequence (DNA): TGTGCCAGCAGTTTTCTGACAGAAGAAGAGACCCAGTACTTC. Encoded protein: CASSFLTEEETQYF.

V usage is TRBV7-3 and J usage is TRBJ2-5; 9 bases match TRBD2. Germline V CDR1 and CDR2: SGHTA, FQGTGA. This CDR3 is built from 16 residues. The J segment lost 5 bases and the V segment lost 0 bases, leaving 7 bases of the junction unmatched. The CDR3 DNA reads TGTGCCAGCAGCTTAACTGATAGCGGGAGTAGCGAGACCCAGTACTTC. This sequence encodes CASSLTDSGSSETQYF.

V gene TRBV7-3 combines with J gene TRBJ2-1; D uncertain. CDR1 is SGHTA, CDR2 FQGTGA, per germline. The CDR3 is 15 residues long. The V gene lost 5 bases and the J gene lost 0 bases, with 11 bases spanning the gap. The CDR3 region is CASSPTPTSYNEQFF. The CDR3 DNA sequence: TGTGCCAGCAGCCCGACTCCCACCTCCTACAATGAGCAGTTCTTC.

This clone was picked up one time. The rearrangement joins TRBV19 to TRBJ2-2; D might be TRBD2 (6 bases). In germline, CDR1 is LNHDA, CDR2 SQIVND (reference sequence). This CDR3 has 14 amino acids. V gave up 6 bases and J gave up 0 bases, with 8 bases separating them. The CDR3 spells CASRAGANTGELFF. CDR3 nucleotide sequence: TGTGCCAGTAGAGCGGGTGCGAACACCGGGGAGCTGTTTTTT.

The J gene is TRBJ2-1, the V gene TRBV27, with TRBD2 identical over 8 bases. From germline, CDR1 is MNHEY and CDR2 SMNVEV (reference sequence). CDR3 length: 15 amino acids. Germline trimming cut 6 bases from V and 2 bases from J; bases unmatched to any gene: 6. DNA of the CDR3: TGTGCCAGCAGCCTCCGGGGGGGGGCCTACAATGAGCAGTTCTTC. Its translation is CASSLRGGAYNEQFF.

This chain uses TRBV29-1 with TRBJ2-7, with D possibly TRBD1 on 6 matching bases. Germline V gene lookup returns CDR1 SQVTM and CDR2 ANQGSEA. This CDR3 has 13 amino acids. The V end was cut by 3 bases, the J end by 1 base, with 10 bases between. The CDR3 loop is CSVEDSQSYEQYF. In nucleotides, the CDR3 is TGCAGCGTTGAGGACAGCCAGTCCTACGAGCAGTACTTC.